One T cell receptor beta chain is described in this entry. The sample has other DNA sequences that encode this CDR3 too. This entry is derived from a study of blood T cell repertoires in COVID-19. Looking at the study overall: The study drew acute and convalescent COVID-19 samples from the United States, Italy and Spain. The cDNA or gDNA used as material had been derived from T cells, B-cell-depleted T cells, or PBMCs.

Per the authors' pipeline: Amplification with reference gene primers provided the estimates of nucleated cell counts. Assay: immunoSEQ multiplex PCR; the TCRdb copy retains only in-frame clones and omits some. That table gives V, J and clone size, and the DNA gave D and trimming. The table has approximately 120,000 clones, about 86% seen once; the top ten hold 5.9%. Germline values: CDR1 ENHRY, CDR2 SYGVKD. The CDR3 runs 13 residues. V was pared by 8 bases and J by 4 bases, with 3 bases of the junction left unmatched. This sequence originates from a man at least 80 years old with active or convalescent COVID-19. The sample was peripheral blood. The J gene is TRBJ1-5, the V gene TRBV10-3; 9 bases are a match to TRBD1. The CDR3 loop is CAISGQGNQPQHF. The CDR3 bases are TGTGCCATCTCGGGACAGGGAAATCAGCCCCAGCATTTT.